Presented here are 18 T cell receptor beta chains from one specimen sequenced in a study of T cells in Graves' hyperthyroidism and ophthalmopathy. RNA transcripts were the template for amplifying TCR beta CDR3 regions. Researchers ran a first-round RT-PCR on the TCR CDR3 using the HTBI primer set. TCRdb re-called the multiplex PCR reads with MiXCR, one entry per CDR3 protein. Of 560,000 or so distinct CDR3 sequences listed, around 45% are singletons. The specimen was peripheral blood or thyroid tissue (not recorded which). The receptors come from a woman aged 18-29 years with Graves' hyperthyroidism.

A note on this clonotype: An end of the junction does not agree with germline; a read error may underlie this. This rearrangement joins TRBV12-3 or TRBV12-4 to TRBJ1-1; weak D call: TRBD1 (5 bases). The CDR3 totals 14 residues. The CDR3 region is CASSLRGEYTEAFF. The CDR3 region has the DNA TGTGCCAGCAGTTTGCGGGGGGAGTACACTGAAGCCTTCTTT.

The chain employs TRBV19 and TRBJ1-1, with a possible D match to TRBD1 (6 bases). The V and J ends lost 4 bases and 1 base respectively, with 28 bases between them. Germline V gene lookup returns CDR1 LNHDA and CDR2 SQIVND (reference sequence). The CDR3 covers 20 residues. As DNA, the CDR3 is TGTGCCAGTAGTACCCGTCCTACGTTTAGAAGAGGGGGAAGGAACACTGAAGCTTTCTTT. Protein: CASSTRPTFRRGGRNTEAFF.

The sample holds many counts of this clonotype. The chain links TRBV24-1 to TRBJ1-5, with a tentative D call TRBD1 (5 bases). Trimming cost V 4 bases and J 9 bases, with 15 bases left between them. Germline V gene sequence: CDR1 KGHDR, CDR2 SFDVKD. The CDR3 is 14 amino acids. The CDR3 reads CATSDGGGLAPQHF. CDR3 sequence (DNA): TGTGCCACCAGTGACGGGGGGGGTTTGGCGCCCCAGCATTTT.

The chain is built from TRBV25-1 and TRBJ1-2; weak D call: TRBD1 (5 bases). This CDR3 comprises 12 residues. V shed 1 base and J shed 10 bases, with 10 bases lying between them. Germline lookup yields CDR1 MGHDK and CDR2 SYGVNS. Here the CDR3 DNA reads TGTGCCAGCAGTGAATTAAGGGGATACTACACCTTC. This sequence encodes CASSELRGYYTF.

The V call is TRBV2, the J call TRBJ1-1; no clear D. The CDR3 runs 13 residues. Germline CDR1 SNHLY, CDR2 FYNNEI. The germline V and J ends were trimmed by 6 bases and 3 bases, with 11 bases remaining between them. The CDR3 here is CASRTDRYTEAFF. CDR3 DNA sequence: TGTGCCAGCAGAACCGACCGGTACACTGAAGCTTTCTTT.

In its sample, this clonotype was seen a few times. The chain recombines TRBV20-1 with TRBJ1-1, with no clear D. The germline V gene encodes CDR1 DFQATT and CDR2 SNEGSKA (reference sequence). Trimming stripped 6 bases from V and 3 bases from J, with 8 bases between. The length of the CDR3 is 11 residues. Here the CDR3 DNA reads TGCAGTGCGACGGGGTACACTGAAGCTTTCTTT. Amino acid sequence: CSATGYTEAFF.

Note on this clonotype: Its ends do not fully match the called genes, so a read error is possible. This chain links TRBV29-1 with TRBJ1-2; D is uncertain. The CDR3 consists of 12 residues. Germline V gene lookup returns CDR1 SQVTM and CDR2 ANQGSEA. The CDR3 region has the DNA TGCAGCGTTGAGGACGGCTTCTATGGCTACACCTGG. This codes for CSVEDGFYGYTW.

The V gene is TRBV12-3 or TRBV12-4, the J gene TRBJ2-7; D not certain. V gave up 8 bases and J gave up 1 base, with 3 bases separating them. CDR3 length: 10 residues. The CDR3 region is CASESYEQYF. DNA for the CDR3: TGTGCCAGCGAATCCTACGAGCAGTACTTC.

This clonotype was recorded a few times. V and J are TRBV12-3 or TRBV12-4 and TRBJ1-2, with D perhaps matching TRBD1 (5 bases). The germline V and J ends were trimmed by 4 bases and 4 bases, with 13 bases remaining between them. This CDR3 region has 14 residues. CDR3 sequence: CASSSPTVGYGYTF. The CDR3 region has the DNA TGTGCCAGCAGTTCCCCGACAGTGGGCTATGGCTACACCTTC.

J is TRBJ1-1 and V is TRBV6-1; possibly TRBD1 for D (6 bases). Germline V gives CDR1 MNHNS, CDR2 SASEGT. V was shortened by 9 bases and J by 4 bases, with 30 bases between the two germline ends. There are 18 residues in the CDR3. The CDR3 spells CASRRGSPGGRGITEAFF. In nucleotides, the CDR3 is TGTGCCAGTAGACGGGGGTCTCCCGGGGGCCGGGGGATCACTGAAGCTTTCTTT.

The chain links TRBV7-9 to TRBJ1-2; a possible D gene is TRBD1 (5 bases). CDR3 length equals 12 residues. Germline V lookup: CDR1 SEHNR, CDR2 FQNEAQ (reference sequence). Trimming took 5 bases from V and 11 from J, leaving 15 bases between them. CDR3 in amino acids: CASSQGDSPYTF. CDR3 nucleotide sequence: TGTGCCAGCAGCCAAGGAGACAGTCCATACACCTTC.

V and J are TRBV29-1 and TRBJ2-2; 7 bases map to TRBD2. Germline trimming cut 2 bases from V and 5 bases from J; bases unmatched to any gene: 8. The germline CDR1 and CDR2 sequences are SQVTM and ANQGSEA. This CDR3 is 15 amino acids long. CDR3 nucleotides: TGCAGCGTTGAATGGCGGGAGAAAGGGACCGGGGAGCTGTTTTTT. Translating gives CSVEWREKGTGELFF.

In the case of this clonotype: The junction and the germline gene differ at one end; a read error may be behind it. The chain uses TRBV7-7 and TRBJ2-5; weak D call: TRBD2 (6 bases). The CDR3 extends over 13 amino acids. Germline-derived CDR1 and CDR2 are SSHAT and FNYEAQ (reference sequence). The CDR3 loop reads CASSAGRLETQYF. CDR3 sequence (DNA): TGTGCTAGCAGCGCGGGACGTCTTGAGACCCAGTACTTC.

The CDR3 region has the DNA TGTGCCAGTAGCGCTCAAATAGGGCACTATGGCTACACCTTC. This encodes CASSAQIGHYGYTF. The chain couples TRBV19 to TRBJ1-2; D gene ambiguous. CDR3 size: 14 residues. V was pared by 6 bases and J by 3 bases, with 14 bases between. Germline loops: CDR1 LNHDA, CDR2 SQIVND (reference sequence).

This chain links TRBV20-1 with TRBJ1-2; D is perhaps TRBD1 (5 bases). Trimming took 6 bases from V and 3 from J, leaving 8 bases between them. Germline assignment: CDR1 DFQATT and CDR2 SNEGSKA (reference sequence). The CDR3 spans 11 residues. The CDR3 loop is CSAIGDYGYTF. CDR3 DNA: TGCAGTGCAATAGGGGACTATGGCTACACCTTC.

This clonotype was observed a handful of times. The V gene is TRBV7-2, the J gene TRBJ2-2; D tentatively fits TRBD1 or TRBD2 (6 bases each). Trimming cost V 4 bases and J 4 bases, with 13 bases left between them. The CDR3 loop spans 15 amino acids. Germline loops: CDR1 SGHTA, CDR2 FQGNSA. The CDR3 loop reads CASSSRGERTGELFF. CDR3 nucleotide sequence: TGTGCCAGCAGCTCGAGGGGGGAGCGCACCGGGGAGCTGTTTTTT.

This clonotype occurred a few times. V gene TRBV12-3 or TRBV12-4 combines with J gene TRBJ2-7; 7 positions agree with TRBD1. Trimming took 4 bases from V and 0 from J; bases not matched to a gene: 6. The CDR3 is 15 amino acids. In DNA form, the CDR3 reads TGTGCCAGCAGTTCAACAGGGGACCTCTCCTACGAGCAGTACTTC. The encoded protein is CASSSTGDLSYEQYF.

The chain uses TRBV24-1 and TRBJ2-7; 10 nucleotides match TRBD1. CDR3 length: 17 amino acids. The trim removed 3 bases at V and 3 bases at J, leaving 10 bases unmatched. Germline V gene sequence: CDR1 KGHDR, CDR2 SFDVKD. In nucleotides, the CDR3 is TGTGCCACCAGTGATGCTACCGGAAGGACAGGGGGCTACGAGCAGTACTTC. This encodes CATSDATGRTGGYEQYF.